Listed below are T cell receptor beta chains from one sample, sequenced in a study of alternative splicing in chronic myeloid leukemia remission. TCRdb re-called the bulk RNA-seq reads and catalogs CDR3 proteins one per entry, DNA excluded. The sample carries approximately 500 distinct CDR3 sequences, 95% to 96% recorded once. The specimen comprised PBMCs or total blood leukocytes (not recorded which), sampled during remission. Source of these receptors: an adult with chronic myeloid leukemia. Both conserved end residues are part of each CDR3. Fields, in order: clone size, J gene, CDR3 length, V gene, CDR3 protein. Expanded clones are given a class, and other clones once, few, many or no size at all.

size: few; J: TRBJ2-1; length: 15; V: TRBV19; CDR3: CASSLGPLEHNEQFF
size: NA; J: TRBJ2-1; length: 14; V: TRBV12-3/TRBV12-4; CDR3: CASSISTSGGEQFF
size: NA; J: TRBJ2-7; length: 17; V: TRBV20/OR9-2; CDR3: CSARDTLGTASSYEQYF
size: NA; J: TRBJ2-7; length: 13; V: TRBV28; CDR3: CASNVSGAREQYF
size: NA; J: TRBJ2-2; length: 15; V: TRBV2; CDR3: CASPFYRGNTGELFF
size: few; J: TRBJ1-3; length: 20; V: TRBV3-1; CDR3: CASSSSRDTARFNSGNTIYF
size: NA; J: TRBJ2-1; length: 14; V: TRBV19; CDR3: CASSIPTYYNEQFF
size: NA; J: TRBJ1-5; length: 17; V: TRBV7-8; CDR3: CASSLDFQGWSNQPQHF
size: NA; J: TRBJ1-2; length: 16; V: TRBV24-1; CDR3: CATSAHPGQGVYGYTF
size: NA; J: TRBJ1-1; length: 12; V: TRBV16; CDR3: CASSQGTAQAFF
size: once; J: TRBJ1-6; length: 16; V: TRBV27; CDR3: CASSLLAAAYNSPLHF
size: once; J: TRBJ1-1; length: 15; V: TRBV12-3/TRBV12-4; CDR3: CASSFGLGGSTEAFF
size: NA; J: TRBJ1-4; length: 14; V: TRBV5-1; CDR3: CASSPRGANEKLFF
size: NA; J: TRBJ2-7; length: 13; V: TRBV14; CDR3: CASSRSGLYEQYF
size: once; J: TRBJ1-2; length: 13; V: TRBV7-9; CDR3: CASSLSNNYGYTF
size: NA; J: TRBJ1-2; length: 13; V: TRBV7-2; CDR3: CASTTSFNYGYTF
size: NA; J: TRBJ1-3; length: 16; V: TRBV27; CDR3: CASSLWGPNSGNTIYF
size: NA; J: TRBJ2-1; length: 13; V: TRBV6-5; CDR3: CASRAPPYNEQFF
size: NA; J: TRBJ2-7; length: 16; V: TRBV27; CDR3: CASSRPTSGGPYEQYF
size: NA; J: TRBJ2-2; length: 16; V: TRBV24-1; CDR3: CATRPSGGANTGELFF
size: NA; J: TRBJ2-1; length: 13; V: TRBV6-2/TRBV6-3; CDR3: CASSPLQIEEQFF
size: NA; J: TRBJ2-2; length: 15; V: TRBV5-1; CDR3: CASSLSGANTGELFF
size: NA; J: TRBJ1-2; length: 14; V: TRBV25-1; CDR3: CASSEYHGNYGYTF
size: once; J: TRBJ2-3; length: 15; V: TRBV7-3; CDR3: CASSSSSGAKDTQYF
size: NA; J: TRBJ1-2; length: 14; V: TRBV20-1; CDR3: CSARTGGTYYGYTF
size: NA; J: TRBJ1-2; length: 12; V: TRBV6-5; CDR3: CASSAAGYGYTF
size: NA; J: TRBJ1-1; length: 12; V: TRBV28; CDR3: CASSLRPSRAFF
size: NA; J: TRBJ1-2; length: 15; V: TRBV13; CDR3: CASSFSLGRNYGYTF
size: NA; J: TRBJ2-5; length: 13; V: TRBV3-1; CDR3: CASSQDRGQTQYF
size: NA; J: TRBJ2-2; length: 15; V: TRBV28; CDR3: CASSFGGGAAGELFF
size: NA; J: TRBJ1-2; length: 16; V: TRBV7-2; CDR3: CASSPPGVGDRAGYTF
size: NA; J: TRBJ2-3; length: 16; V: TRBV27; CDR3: CASSLFATSWTDTQYF
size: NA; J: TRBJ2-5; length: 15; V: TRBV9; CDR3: CASSPVPGGWETQYF
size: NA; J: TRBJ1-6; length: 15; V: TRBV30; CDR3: CAWSVTTGGNSPLHF
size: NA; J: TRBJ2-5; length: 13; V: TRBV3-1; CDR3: CASSLISGETQYF
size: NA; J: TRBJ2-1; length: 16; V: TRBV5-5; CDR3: CASSLGPGTGYNEQFF
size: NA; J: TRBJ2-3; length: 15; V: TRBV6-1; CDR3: CASSVQGWSTDTQYF
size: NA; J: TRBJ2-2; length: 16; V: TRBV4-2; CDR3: CASTSRPDRAGGELFF
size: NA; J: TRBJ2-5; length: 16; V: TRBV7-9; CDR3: CASSFMGGFGQETQYF
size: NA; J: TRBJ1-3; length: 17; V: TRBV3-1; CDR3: CASSQNTGGSSGNTIYF
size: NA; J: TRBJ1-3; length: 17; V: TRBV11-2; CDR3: CASSLAAGPISGNTIYF